This T cell receptor (beta chain) was identified in a study of blood T cell repertoires in COVID-19. Study summary: PBMCs, B-cell-depleted T cells, or T cells were the source of the cDNA or gDNA that made up the material.

In the original analysis: Amplifying reference gene primers gave estimates of nucleated cell counts. Generated by immunoSEQ multiplex PCR, the TCRdb table keeps only in-frame clones and is missing some. From that table come the V and J calls and clone size; the DNA was used to work out D and trimming. The data show over 100,000 clones, with about 90% seen just once and around 5% held by the top ten. CDR3 length: 14 amino acids. The germline V gene has CDR1 MDHEN and CDR2 SYDVKM. V lost 7 bases and J lost 7, with 16 bases in between. Patients from Seattle were sampled longitudinally, starting during active infection.

Input material: peripheral blood. The chain uses TRBV28 and TRBJ1-4; D not certain. This receptor was identified in a woman aged 50 to 60 with COVID-19, enrolled during active disease. CDR3 loop: CASTSGSEGEKLFF. The DNA of the CDR3 is TGTGCCAGCACCTCGGGGTCGGAGGGTGAAAAACTGTTTTTT. The full variable domain, rest sourced from reference TRBV28 and TRBJ1-4, is DVKVTQSSRYLVKRTGEKVFLECVQDMDHENMFWYRQDPGLGLRLIYFSYDVKMKEKGDIPEGYSVSREKKERFSLILESASTNQTSMYLCASTSGSEGEKLFFGSGTQLSVL.